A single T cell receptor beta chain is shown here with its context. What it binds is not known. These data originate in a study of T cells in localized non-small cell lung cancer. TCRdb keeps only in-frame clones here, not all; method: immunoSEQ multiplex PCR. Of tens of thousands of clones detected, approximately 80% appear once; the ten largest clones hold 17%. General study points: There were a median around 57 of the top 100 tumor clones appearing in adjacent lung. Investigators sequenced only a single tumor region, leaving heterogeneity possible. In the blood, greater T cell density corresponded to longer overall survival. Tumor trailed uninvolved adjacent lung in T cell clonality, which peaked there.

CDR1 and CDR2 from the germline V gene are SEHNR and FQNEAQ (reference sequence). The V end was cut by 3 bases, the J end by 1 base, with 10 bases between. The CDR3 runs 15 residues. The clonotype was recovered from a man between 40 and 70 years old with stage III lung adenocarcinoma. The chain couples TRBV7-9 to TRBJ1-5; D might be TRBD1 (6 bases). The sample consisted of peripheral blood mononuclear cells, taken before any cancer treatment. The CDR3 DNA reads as TGTGCCAGCAGCTTGGGGGCGAGGAGCAATCAGCCCCAGCATTTT. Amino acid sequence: CASSLGARSNQPQHF.